This is a list of T cell receptor beta chains from one sample in a study of blood T cell repertoires in COVID-19. Using immunoSEQ multiplex PCR, the repertoire was profiled, and TCRdb retains in-frame clones only, with some absent. The sample includes under 250,000 clones, approximately 83% of them seen just once. The sequencing sample was made of PBMCs or T cells enriched from blood (not recorded which). The receptor set was obtained from a woman aged 55 to 70 who had recovered from COVID-19. CDR3s include the opening cysteine and the closing phenylalanine or tryptophan. The D gene is left open where the match is weak. Clone sizes are given selectively: once, few, many, or a class where the clone is expanded.

v_call: TRBV12-3/TRBV12-4; d_call: TRBD2; clone_size: -; j_call: TRBJ2-1; cdr3_nt: TGTGCCAGCAGTTTAGGGGCTAGCGGGAGAGAGTTCTTC; cdr3_aa: CASSLGASGREFF
v_call: TRBV5-4; d_call: TRBD1; clone_size: once; j_call: TRBJ1-1; cdr3_nt: TGTGCCAGCAGCAGGGACAGGGAGGACACTGAAGCTTTCTTT; cdr3_aa: CASSRDREDTEAFF
v_call: TRBV24-1; d_call: TRBD1; clone_size: once; j_call: TRBJ1-2; cdr3_nt: TGTGCCACCAGACCGGGACAGACTCTCTATGGCTACACCTTC; cdr3_aa: CATRPGQTLYGYTF
v_call: TRBV11-3; d_call: TRBD2; clone_size: -; j_call: TRBJ2-5; cdr3_nt: TGTGCCAGCAGCCTAGGACTAGCGGGAGGATCGGAGACCCAGTACTTC; cdr3_aa: CASSLGLAGGSETQYF
v_call: TRBV11-2; d_call: TRBD1; clone_size: -; j_call: TRBJ1-1; cdr3_nt: TGTGCCAGCAGCACAAACAGGGGTTCCACTGAAGCTTTCTTT; cdr3_aa: CASSTNRGSTEAFF
v_call: TRBV6-2/TRBV6-3; d_call: -; clone_size: -; j_call: TRBJ1-1; cdr3_nt: TGTGCCAGCAGCCCTCTAAGCGGGGCGGTTGGGACTGAAGCTTTCTTT; cdr3_aa: CASSPLSGAVGTEAFF
v_call: TRBV27; d_call: -; clone_size: -; j_call: TRBJ2-4; cdr3_nt: TGTGCCAGCAGCAAGGGGATTAGGAATGCGGCCAAAAACATTCAGTACTTC; cdr3_aa: CASSKGIRNAAKNIQYF
v_call: TRBV5-4; d_call: TRBD2; clone_size: -; j_call: TRBJ2-1; cdr3_nt: TGTGCCAGCAGCTTGGGCGGGGGGTCCTACAATGAGCAGTTCTTC; cdr3_aa: CASSLGGGSYNEQFF
v_call: TRBV5-1; d_call: TRBD2; clone_size: -; j_call: TRBJ2-1; cdr3_nt: TGCGCCAGCAGCTTGGTTGGACTAGCGGGAAAGGATGAGCAGTTCTTC; cdr3_aa: CASSLVGLAGKDEQFF
v_call: TRBV6-5; d_call: -; clone_size: once; j_call: TRBJ2-1; cdr3_nt: TGTGCCAGCAAAGGACTCTACAATGAGCAGTTCTTC; cdr3_aa: CASKGLYNEQFF
v_call: TRBV6-2/TRBV6-3; d_call: -; clone_size: once; j_call: TRBJ1-5; cdr3_nt: TGTGCCAGCAGTTACAGGCAGGGAAGGGGCCAGCCCCAGCATTTT; cdr3_aa: CASSYRQGRGQPQHF
v_call: TRBV18; d_call: -; clone_size: -; j_call: TRBJ1-6; cdr3_nt: TGTGCCAGCTCACCAGGGATCAGACAGCCATCCTATAATTCACCCCTCCACTTT; cdr3_aa: CASSPGIRQPSYNSPLHF
v_call: TRBV18; d_call: TRBD1; clone_size: -; j_call: TRBJ1-6; cdr3_nt: TGTGCCAGCTCACCAACGGCAGGGGGCAATAATTCACCCCTCCACTTT; cdr3_aa: CASSPTAGGNNSPLHF